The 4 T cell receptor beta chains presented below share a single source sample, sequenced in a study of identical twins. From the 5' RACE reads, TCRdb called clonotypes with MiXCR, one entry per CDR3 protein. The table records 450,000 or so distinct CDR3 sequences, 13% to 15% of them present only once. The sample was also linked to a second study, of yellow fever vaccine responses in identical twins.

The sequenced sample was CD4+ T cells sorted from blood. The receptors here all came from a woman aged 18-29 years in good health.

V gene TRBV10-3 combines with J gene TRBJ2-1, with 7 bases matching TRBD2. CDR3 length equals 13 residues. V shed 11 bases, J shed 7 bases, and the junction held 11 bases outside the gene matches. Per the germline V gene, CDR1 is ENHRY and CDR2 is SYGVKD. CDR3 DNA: TGTGCCGCGGGGCGGGGGACGGGGAATGAGCAGTTCTTC. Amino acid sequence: CAAGRGTGNEQFF.

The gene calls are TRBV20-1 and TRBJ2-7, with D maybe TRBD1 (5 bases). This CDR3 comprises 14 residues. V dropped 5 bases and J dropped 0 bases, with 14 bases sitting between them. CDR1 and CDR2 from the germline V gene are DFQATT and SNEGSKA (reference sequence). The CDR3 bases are TGCAGTGCTCCTAAGGGGTGGGTCTCCTACGAGCAGTACTTC. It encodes CSAPKGWVSYEQYF.

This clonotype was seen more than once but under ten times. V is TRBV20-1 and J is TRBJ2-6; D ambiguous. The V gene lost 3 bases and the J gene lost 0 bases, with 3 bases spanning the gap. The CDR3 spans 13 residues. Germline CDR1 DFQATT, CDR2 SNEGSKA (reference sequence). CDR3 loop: CSASRSGANVLTF. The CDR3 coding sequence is TGCAGTGCTAGTCGCTCTGGGGCCAACGTCCTGACTTTC.

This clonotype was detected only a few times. The CDR3 sequence is CAIRGAGGGDTQYF. CDR3 nucleotides: TGTGCCATCAGGGGGGCAGGGGGTGGAGATACGCAGTATTTT. The gene calls are TRBV12-3 or TRBV12-4 and TRBJ2-3, with a possible D match to TRBD1 (7 bases). CDR3 length: 14 amino acids. V was clipped by 10 bases and J by 5 bases, with 19 bases between them.